Listed below are T cell receptor beta chains from one sample, sequenced in a study of OX40 agonist ivuxolimab in advanced cancers. Clones were read by immunoSEQ multiplex PCR, and TCRdb kept only the in-frame ones, dropping some. The data contain more than 80,000 clones, 90% to 95% of them seen just once; the ten biggest clones take up about 0.3%. Sequenced here: CD4+ or CD8+ T cells sorted from blood, sampled in a trial of the OX40 agonist ivuxolimab. The receptor set was obtained from an adult with an advanced solid tumor such as melanoma, head and neck, liver or kidney cancer. The CDR3 runs from the conserved cysteine through the conserved F or W. Each record gives: V gene, CDR3 protein.

V: TRBV7-3
CDR3: CASSLTGTPNTEAFF

V: TRBV18
CDR3: CASSPHHTDTQYF

V: TRBV6-6
CDR3: CASRRQGADYGYTF

V: TRBV2
CDR3: CASSEQIGQPQHF

V: TRBV15
CDR3: CATSLLRDRGSGEQFF

V: TRBV27
CDR3: CASRGTGMFSRAFF

V: TRBV9
CDR3: CASSVRPSTDTQYF

V: TRBV4-2
CDR3: CASSQGAWASGNTIYF

V: TRBV11-2
CDR3: CASSLDRFSVWETQYF

V: TRBV7-2
CDR3: CASSLTRPQETQYF

V: TRBV4-2
CDR3: CASSQEPENYGYTF

V: TRBV28
CDR3: CASSLRWVGTDTQYF

V: TRBV6-6
CDR3: CASSYSGGEPYEQYF

V: TRBV19
CDR3: CASSRQNQPQHF

V: TRBV6-6
CDR3: CASTLAGGPGNTIYF

V: TRBV5-4
CDR3: CASSLGLAGGETQYF

V: TRBV10-3
CDR3: CAISQRLTGGYGTGELFF

V: TRBV19
CDR3: CASSMERYSGNTIYF

V: TRBV30
CDR3: CAWRPNVYTGELFF

V: TRBV7-2
CDR3: CASSQGRGHQPQHF

V: TRBV27
CDR3: CASIKGRPPNGYTF

V: TRBV27
CDR3: CASSGHSTDTQYF

V: TRBV28
CDR3: CASRTRGVGYTF

V: TRBV7-2
CDR3: CASSLTAGNTIYF

V: TRBV6-5
CDR3: CASSWVANTEAFF

V: TRBV7-9
CDR3: CASSSRDRLNYGYTF

V: TRBV5-1
CDR3: CASSLGLREPNEQFF

V: TRBV5-1
CDR3: CASSMTGQLTF

V: TRBV5-1
CDR3: CASSFPGQGNSPLHF

V: TRBV2
CDR3: CASSESPSGTNTGELFF

V: TRBV4-2
CDR3: CASSQGLMGYGYTF

V: TRBV4-2
CDR3: CASSPVDRPNYGYTF

V: TRBV6-1
CDR3: CASSAQPGGSYNEQFF

V: TRBV6-5
CDR3: CASWPRGSPRGEQYF

V: TRBV7-9
CDR3: CASSLVGGRITDTQYF

V: TRBV6-6
CDR3: CASSYPGQGSYEQYF

V: TRBV19
CDR3: CASSMRGNQPQHF

V: TRBV14
CDR3: CASSQNRGETQYF

V: TRBV7-2
CDR3: CASSLSASGQTNEQFF

V: TRBV6-6
CDR3: CASRRQTYNSPLHF

V: TRBV11-2
CDR3: CASSPRGSSYNEQFF

V: TRBV19
CDR3: CASSIVGTGMEKLFF

V: TRBV14
CDR3: CASSQGTAYGYTF